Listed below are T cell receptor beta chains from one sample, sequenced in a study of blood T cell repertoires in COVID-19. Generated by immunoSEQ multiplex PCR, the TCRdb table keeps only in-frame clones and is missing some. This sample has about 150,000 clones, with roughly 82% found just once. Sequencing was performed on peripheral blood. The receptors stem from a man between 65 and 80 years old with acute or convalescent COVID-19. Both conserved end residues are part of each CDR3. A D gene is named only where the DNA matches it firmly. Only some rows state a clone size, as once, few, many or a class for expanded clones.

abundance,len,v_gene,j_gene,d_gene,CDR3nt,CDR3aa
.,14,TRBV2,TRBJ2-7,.,TGTGCCAGCAGCCTAGGACAGTTCTCCTACGAGCAGTACTTC,CASSLGQFSYEQYF
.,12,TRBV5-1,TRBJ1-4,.,TGCGCCAGCAGTAGGGAGAATGAAAAACTGTTTTTT,CASSRENEKLFF
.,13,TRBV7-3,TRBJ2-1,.,TGTGCCAGCAGCCTTGGACAGAACAATGAGCAGTTCTTC,CASSLGQNNEQFF
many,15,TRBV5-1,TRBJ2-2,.,TGCGCCAGCAGCGACCTAGGGGTGGGTACCGGGGAGCTGTTTTTT,CASSDLGVGTGELFF
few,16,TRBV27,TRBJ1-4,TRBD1,TGTGCCAGCAGCGAATCCGCCGGGACAGGTGTAGGAAAACTGTTTTTT,CASSESAGTGVGKLFF
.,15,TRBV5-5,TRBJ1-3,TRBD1,TGTGCCAGCAGCTTGGAGGGACAGGCTGGAAACACCATATATTTT,CASSLEGQAGNTIYF
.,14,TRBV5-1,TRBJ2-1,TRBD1,TGCGCCAGCAGCACCGGACAGGGGGCTGAGGAGCAGTTCTTC,CASSTGQGAEEQFF
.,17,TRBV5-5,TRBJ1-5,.,TGTGCCAGCAGCTTGAGCCCTGGGGGGGCTAGCAATCAGCCCCAGCATTTT,CASSLSPGGASNQPQHF
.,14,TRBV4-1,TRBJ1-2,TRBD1,TGCGCCAGCAGCCGGGACAGGGGTGCCTATGGCTACACCTTC,CASSRDRGAYGYTF
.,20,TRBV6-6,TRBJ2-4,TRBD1,TGTGCCAGCAGCGGAAGAGCGGACAGGGGGTTTCGACAGGCCAAAAACATTCAGTACTTC,CASSGRADRGFRQAKNIQYF
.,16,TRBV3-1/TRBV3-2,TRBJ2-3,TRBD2,TGTGCCAGCAGCCAATGGACTAGCGAAGAAACAGATACGCAGTATTTT,CASSQWTSEETDTQYF
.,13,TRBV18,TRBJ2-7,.,TGTGCCAGCTCAGCAGGGTTCCCCTACGAGCAGTACTTC,CASSAGFPYEQYF
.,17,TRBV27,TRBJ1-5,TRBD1,TGTGCCAGCAGTTTAGTAGGGACAGGAGGATCCAATCAGCCCCAGCATTTT,CASSLVGTGGSNQPQHF
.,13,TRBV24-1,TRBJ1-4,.,TGTGCCACCAGTGATTCACTACAGGGTGGAATGTTTTTT,CATSDSLQGGMFF
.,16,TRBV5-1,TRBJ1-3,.,TGCGCCAGCAGCTTGGAAGGCAGGGGTTGGGAAAACACCATATATTTT,CASSLEGRGWENTIYF
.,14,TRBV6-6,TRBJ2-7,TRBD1,TGTGCCAGCAGACCGGGACAGGGCAGCGGCGAGCAGTACTTC,CASRPGQGSGEQYF
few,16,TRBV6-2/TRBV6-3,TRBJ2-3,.,.,CASSSSTGRTSRTQYF